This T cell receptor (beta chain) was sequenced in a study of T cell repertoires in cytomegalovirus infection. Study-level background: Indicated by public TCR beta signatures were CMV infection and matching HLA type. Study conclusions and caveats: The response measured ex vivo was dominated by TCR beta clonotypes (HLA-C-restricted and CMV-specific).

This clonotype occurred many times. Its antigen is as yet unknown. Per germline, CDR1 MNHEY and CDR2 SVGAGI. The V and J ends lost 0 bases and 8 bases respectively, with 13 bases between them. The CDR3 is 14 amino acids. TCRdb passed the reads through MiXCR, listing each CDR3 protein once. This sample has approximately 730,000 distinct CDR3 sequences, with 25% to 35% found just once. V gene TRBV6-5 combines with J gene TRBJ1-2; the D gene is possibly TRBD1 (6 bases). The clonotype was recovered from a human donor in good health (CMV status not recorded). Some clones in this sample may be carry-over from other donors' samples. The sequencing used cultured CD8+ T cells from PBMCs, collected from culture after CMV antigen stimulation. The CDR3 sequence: CASSYSGQRSGYTF. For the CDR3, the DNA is TGTGCCAGCAGTTACTCCGGACAGCGTAGCGGCTACACCTTC.